This TCR beta chain was retrieved from a study of cytomegalovirus exposure and HLA in healthy donors. Study information: There were approximately 81 million unique TCRs (from HLA-typed donors) in an early data release.

This clone was seen a handful of times. Its matching antigen is unknown. Findings and caveats of the study: In presence/absence analyses, roughly uniform sequencing depth across donors was assumed. Data from an earlier analysis indicated that most TCR beta V segments were productive either about 90% or about 30% of the time. It was reported that TCR beta sequences correctly inferred the HLA-A and HLA-B alleles for most subjects.

The germline V gene encodes CDR1 MNHNS and CDR2 SASEGT. The V and J ends lost 2 bases and 3 bases, in that order; junction bases with no gene match: 4. The CDR3 is made up of 15 amino acids. Vbeta (60) and Jbeta (13) primers were used in the PCR. TCRdb's copy holds only in-frame clones and misses some; the assay was immunoSEQ multiplex PCR. The sample holds approximately 120,000 clones; around 78% are singletons and the top ten take roughly 3.5%. The sample consisted of PBMCs. The chain couples TRBV6-1 to TRBJ2-7, with 10 nucleotides matching TRBD1. The receptor was isolated from a man aged 35-49 years in good health and CMV-seronegative. CDR3 sequence reads: CASSERTGGYYEQYF. DNA of the CDR3: TGTGCCAGCAGTGAAAGGACAGGGGGGTACTACGAGCAGTACTTC.